This record concerns one T cell receptor (beta chain) sequence. The data are from a study of blood T cell repertoires in COVID-19. Overall study context: Italy, Spain and the United States were the sources of the convalescent and acute COVID-19 samples. From T cells, B-cell-depleted T cells, or PBMCs came the material, which was cDNA or gDNA.

Trimming removed 5 bases from V and 3 bases from J, with 19 bases in between. Per the germline V gene, CDR1 is SEHNR and CDR2 is FQNEAQ (reference sequence). There are 17 residues in the CDR3. Authors' analysis steps: How many nucleated cells were present was estimated from reference gene primer amplification. TCRdb keeps only in-frame clones here, not all; method: immunoSEQ multiplex PCR. D and trimming come from the DNA, and the V and J calls and clone size come from that table. The data hold about 66,000 clones, with about 82% observed a single time. Sequencing was carried out using peripheral blood. The TCR originated in a man in his forties or fifties with active COVID-19. V is TRBV7-9 and J is TRBJ1-4; D is possibly TRBD1 (5 bases). CDR3 DNA sequence: TGTGCCAGCAGCCTGAGCCCCTTAAGGGGCCCTAATGAAAAACTGTTTTTT. Amino acid sequence: CASSLSPLRGPNEKLFF.